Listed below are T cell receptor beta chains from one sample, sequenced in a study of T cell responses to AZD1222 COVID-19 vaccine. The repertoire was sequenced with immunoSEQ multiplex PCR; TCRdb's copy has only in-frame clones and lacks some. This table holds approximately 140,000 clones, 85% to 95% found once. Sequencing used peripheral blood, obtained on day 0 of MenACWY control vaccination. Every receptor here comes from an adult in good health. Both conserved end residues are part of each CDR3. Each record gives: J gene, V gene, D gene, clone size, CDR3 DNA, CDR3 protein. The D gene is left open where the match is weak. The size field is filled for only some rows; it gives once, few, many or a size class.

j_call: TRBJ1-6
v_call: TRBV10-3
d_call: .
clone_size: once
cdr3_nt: TGTGCCATCAGTGTATACCAGAATAATTCACCCCTCCACTTT
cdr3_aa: CAISVYQNNSPLHF

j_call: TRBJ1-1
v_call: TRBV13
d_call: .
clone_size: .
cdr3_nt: TGTGCCAGCAGCTTAGGAGGGGTCGCTGAAGCTTTCTTT
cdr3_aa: CASSLGGVAEAFF

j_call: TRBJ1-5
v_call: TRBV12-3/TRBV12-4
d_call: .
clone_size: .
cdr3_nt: TGTGCCAGCACCACTAAGGGCAATCAGCCCCAGCATTTT
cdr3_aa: CASTTKGNQPQHF

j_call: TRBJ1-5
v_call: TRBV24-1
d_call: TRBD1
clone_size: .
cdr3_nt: TGTGCCACCAGTGATACTCGGACAGGGAAGCAGCCCCAGCATTTT
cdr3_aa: CATSDTRTGKQPQHF

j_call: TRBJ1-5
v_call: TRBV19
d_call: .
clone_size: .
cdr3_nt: TGTGCCAGTAGTATGAAGGGCAGCCATCAGCCCCAGCATTTT
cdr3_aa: CASSMKGSHQPQHF

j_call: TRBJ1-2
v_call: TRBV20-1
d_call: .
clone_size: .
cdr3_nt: TGCAGTGCTAGAGAGGGTGGCTACACCTTC
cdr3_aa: CSAREGGYTF

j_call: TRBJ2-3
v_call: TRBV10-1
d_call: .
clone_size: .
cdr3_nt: TGCGCCAGCAGTGAGGGTCAGGACACAGATACGCAGTATTTT
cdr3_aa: CASSEGQDTDTQYF

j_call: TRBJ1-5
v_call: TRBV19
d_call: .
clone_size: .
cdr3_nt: TGTGCCAGTAGTACTCGTTTTGGGGGGTCGAATCAACCCCAGCATTTT
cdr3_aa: CASSTRFGGSNQPQHF

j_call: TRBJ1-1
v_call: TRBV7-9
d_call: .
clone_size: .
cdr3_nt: TGTGCCAGCAGCCAGCACACTGAAGCTTTCTTT
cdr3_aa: CASSQHTEAFF

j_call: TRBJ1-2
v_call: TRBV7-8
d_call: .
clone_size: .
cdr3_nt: TGTGCCAGCAGCTTAGATTCAGCCATCAGGGGTAGATACTATGGCTACACCTTC
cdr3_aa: CASSLDSAIRGRYYGYTF

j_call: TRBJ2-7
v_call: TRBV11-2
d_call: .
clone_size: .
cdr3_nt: TGTGCCAGCAGCTATCGTGGGCCTTCCTACGAGCAGTACTTC
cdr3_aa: CASSYRGPSYEQYF

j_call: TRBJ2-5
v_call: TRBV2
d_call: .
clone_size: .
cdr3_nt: TGTGCCAGCAGTGAAGAGGCAACAAGTCAAGAGACCCAGTACTTC
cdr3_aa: CASSEEATSQETQYF

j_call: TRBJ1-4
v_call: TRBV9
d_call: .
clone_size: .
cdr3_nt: TGTGCCAGCAGCGGAACAGGGAGGCGGGAAAAACTGTTTTTT
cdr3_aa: CASSGTGRREKLFF

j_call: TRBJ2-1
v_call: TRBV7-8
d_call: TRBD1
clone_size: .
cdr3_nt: TGTGCCAGCAGCTTAGTAGGGGGCCGATACAATGAGCAGTTCTTC
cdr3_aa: CASSLVGGRYNEQFF

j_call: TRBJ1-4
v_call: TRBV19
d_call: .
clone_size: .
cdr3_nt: TGTGCCAGTAGTATTGTTCCGAGCGCAACTAATGAAAAACTGTTTTTT
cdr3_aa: CASSIVPSATNEKLFF

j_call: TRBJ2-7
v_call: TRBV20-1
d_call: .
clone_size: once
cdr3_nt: TGCAGTGCTAGTATGTTCGACGGCTACGAGCAGTACTTC
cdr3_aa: CSASMFDGYEQYF

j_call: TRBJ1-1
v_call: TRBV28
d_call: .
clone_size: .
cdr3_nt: TGTGCCAGCAGTTTTCTTCGGACAGAGAACACTGAAGCTTTCTTT
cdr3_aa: CASSFLRTENTEAFF

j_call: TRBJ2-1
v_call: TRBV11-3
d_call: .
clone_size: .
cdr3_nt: TGTGCCAGCAGCTCGTCGGCAGGAGGTAGAGATGAGCAGTTCTTC
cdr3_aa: CASSSSAGGRDEQFF

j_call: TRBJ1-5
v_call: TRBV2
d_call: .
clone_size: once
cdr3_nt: TGTGCCAGCAGGGGGGAGAATCAGCCCCAGCATTTT
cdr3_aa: CASRGENQPQHF

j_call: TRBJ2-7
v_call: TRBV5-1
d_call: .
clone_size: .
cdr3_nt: TGCGCCAGCAGTGCAGGGCCGGGGGCATACGAGCAGTACTTC
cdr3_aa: CASSAGPGAYEQYF

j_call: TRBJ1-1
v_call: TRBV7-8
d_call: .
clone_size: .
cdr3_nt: TGTGCCAGCAGCTTAGAGTTCGCGTCGAACACTGAAGCTTTCTTT
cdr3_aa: CASSLEFASNTEAFF

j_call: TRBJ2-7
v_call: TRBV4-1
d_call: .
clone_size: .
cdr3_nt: TGCGCCAGCAGCCAAGGTTGGGGAGACTACGAGCAGTACTTC
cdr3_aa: CASSQGWGDYEQYF

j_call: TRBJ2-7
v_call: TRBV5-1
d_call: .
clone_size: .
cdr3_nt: TGCGCCAGCAGCTTATGGACAGACTCCTACGAGCAGTACTTC
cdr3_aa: CASSLWTDSYEQYF

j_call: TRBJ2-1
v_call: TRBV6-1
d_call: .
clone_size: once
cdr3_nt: TGTGCCAGCAGCCCCGTAGGGAATGAGCAGTTCTTC
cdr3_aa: CASSPVGNEQFF

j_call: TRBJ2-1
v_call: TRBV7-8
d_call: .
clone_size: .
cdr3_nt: TGTGCCAGCAGCTTAGGGGCCCGGCCTGAGCAGTTCTTC
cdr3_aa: CASSLGARPEQFF

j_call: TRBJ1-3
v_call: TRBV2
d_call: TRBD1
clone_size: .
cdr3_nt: TGTGCCAGCCGGACAGGCAACTCTGGAAACACCATATATTTT
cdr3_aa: CASRTGNSGNTIYF

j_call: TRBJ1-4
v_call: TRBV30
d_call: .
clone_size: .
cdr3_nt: TGTGCCTGGAGTGTAGGTAAAAATGAAAAACTGTTTTTT
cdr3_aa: CAWSVGKNEKLFF

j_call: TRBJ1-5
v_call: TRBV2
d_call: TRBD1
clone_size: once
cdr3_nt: TGTGCCAGCAGTAACGACAGGGAATATCAGCCCCAGCATTTT
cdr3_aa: CASSNDREYQPQHF

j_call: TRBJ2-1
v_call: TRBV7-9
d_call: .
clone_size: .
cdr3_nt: TGTGCCAGCAGCTCTAAACTAGTCAATGAGCAGTTCTTC
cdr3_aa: CASSSKLVNEQFF

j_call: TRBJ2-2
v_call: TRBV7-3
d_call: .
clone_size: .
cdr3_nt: TGTGCCAGCAGCTTACCCCAGGGGGGCACCGGGGAGCTGTTTTTT
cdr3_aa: CASSLPQGGTGELFF

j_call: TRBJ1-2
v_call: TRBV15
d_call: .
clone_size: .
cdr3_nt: TGTGCCACCAGCAGAGATATAGGGGCAGGTGGCTACACCTTC
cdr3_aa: CATSRDIGAGGYTF

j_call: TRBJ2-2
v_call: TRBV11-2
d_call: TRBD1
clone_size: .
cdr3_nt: TGTGCCAGCAGGACTTTGAAAGGACAGGGATCTTACCGGGAGCTGTTTTTT
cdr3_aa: CASRTLKGQGSYRELFF

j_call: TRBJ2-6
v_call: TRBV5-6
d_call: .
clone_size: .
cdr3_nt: TGTGCCAGCAGCGGCCCAAATCTCCCTGGGGCCAACGTCCTGACTTTC
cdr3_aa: CASSGPNLPGANVLTF

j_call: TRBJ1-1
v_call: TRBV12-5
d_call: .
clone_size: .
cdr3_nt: TGTGCTAGTGGCCCCGACGGGAACACTGAAGCTTTCTTT
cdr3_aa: CASGPDGNTEAFF

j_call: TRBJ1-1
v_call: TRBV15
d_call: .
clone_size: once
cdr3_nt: TGTGCCACCAGCAGAGATATTGGCACTGAAGCTTTCTTT
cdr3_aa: CATSRDIGTEAFF

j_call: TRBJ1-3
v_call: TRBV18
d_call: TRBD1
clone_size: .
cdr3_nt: TGTGCCAGCTCATCGGAGACAGGGGACACTGGAAACACCATATATTTT
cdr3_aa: CASSSETGDTGNTIYF

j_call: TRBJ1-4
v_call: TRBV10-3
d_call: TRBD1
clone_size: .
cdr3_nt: TGTGCCATCGGACAGGGAGTAGGTGAAAAACTGTTTTTT
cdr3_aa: CAIGQGVGEKLFF

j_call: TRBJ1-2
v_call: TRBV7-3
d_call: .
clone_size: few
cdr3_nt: TGTGCCAGCAGCTTAAAAGGGCCATACTATGGCTACACCTTC
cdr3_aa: CASSLKGPYYGYTF

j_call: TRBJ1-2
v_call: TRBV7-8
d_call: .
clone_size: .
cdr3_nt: TGTGCCAGCAGCTGGGGTGGAGGCGGAGGATCCTATGGCTACACCTTC
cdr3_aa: CASSWGGGGGSYGYTF

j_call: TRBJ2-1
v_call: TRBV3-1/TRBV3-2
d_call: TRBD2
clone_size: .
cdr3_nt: TGTGCCAGCAGCCTAACTTGGACTAGCGGGAGTGATGAGCAGTTCTTC
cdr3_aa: CASSLTWTSGSDEQFF